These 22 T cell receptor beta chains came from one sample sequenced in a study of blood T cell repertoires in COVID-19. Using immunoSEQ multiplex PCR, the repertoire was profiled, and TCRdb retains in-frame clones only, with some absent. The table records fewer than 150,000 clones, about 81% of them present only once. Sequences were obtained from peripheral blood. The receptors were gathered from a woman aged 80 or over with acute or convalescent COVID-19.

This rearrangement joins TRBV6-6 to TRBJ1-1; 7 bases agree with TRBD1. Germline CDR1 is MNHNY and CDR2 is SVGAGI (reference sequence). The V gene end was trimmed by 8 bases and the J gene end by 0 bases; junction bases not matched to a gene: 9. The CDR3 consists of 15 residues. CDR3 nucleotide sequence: TGTGCCAGCCAACCGGGGACAGCCCTGAACACTGAAGCTTTCTTT. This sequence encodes CASQPGTALNTEAFF.

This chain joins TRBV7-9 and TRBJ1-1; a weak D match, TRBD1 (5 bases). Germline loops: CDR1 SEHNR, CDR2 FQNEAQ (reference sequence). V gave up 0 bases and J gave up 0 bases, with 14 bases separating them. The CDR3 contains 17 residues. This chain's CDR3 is CASSLALSGYLNTEAFF. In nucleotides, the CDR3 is TGTGCCAGCAGCTTAGCGTTATCAGGGTACCTGAACACTGAAGCTTTCTTT.

CDR3 nucleotides: TGTGCCAGCAGTGACGGGGGCACAGATACGCAGTATTTT. It codes for CASSDGGTDTQYF. The gene calls are TRBV2 and TRBJ2-3; D is possibly TRBD2 (5 bases). From germline, CDR1 is SNHLY and CDR2 FYNNEI. V was shortened by 3 bases and J by 1 base, with 5 bases between the two germline ends. The CDR3 covers 13 residues.

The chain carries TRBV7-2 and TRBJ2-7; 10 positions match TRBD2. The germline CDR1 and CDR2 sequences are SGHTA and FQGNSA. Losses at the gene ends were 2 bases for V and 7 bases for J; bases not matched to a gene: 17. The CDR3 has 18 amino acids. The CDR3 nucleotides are TGTGCCAGCAGCTTATGGTCGGCTAGCGGGGGCCCCAGGGGAGAGCAGTACTTC. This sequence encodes CASSLWSASGGPRGEQYF.

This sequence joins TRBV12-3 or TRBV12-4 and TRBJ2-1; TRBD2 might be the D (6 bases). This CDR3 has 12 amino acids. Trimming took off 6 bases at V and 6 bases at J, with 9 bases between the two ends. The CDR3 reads CASRISGNEQFF. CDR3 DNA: TGTGCCAGCAGGATTAGCGGCAATGAGCAGTTCTTC.

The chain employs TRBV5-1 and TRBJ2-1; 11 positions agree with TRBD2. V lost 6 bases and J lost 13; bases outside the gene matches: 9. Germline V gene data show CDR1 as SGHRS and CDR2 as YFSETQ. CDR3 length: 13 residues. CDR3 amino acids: CASTSPSGGSQFF. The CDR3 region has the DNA TGCGCCAGCACCTCCCCTAGCGGGGGGTCTCAGTTCTTC.

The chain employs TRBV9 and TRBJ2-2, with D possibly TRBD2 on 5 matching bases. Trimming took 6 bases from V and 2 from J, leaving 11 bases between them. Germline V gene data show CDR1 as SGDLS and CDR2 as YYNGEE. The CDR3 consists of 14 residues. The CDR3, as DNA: TGTGCCAGCAAGCGGACTCCCAACACCGGGGAGCTGTTTTTT. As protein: CASKRTPNTGELFF.

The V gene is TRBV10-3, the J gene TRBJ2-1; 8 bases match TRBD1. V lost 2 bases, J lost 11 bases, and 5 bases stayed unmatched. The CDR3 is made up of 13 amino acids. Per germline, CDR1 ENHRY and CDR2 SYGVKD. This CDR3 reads CAISEDRGSKQFF. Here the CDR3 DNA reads TGTGCCATCAGTGAGGACAGGGGAAGTAAGCAGTTCTTC.

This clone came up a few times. DNA of the CDR3: TGCGCCAGCAGCTTGGCCATCGCGATCGAGGGGGATGAGCAGTTCTTC. Translated, it gives CASSLAIAIEGDEQFF. The chain joins TRBV5-1 to TRBJ2-1; the D gene is possibly TRBD1 (6 bases). The V end was cut by 0 bases, the J end by 8 bases, with 18 bases between. This CDR3 comprises 16 residues. Germline V CDR1 and CDR2: SGHRS, YFSETQ.

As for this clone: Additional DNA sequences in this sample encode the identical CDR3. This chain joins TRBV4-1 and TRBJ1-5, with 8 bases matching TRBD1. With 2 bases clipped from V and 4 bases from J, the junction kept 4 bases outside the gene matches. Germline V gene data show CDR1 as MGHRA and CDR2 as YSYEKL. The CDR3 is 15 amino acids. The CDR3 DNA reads TGCGCCAGCAGCCAACCAGACAGGGGAAATCAGCCCCAGCATTTT. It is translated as CASSQPDRGNQPQHF.

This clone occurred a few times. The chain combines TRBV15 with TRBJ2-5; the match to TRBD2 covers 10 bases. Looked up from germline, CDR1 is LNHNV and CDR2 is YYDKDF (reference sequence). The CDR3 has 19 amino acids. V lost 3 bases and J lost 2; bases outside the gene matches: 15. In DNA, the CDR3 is TGTGCCACCAGCAGTCAATATCTTTCTAGCGGGGGTGAGCAAGAGACCCAGTACTTC. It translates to CATSSQYLSSGGEQETQYF. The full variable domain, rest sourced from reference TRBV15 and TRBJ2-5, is DAMVIQNPRYQVTQFGKPVTLSCSQTLNHNVMYWYQQKSSQAPKLLFHYYDKDFNNEADTPDNFQSRRPNTSFCFLDIRSPGLGDTAMYLCATSSQYLSSGGEQETQYFGPGTRLLVL.

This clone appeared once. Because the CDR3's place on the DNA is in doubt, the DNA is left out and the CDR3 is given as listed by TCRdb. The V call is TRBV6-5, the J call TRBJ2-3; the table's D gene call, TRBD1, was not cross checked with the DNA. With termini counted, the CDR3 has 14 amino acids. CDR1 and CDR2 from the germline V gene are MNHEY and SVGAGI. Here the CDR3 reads CASILGGAADTQYF.

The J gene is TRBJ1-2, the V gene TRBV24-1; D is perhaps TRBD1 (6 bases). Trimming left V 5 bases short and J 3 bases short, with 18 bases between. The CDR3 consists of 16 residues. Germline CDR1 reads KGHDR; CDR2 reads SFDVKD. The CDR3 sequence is CATSGGVGRGHYGYTF. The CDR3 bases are TGTGCCACCAGTGGGGGCGTGGGCAGGGGCCACTATGGCTACACCTTC.

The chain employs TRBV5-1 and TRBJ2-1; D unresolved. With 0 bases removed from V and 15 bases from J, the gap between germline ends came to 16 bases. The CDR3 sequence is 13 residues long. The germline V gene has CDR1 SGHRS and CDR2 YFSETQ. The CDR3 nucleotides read TGCGCCAGCAGCTTGGCCCCCCCACCCACGGTGTTCTTC. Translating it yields CASSLAPPPTVFF.

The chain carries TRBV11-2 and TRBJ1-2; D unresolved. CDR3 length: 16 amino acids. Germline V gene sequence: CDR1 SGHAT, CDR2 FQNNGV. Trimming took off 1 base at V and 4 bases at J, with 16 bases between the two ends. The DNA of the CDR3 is TGTGCCAGCAGCTTAGCCGGAGCTAATGGCCGCTATGGCTACACCTTC. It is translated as CASSLAGANGRYGYTF. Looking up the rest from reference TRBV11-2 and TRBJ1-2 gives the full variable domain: EAGVAQSPRYKIIEKRQSVAFWCNPISGHATLYWYQQILGQGPKLLIQFQNNGVVDDSQLPKDRFSAERLKGVDSTLKIQPAKLEDSAVYLCASSLAGANGRYGYTFGSGTRLTVV.

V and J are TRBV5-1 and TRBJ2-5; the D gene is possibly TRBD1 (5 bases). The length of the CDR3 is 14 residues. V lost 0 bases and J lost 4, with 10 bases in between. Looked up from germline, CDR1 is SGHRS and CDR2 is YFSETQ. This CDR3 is CASSLGVQGETQYF. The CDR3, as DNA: TGCGCCAGCAGCTTGGGTGTGCAGGGAGAGACCCAGTACTTC.

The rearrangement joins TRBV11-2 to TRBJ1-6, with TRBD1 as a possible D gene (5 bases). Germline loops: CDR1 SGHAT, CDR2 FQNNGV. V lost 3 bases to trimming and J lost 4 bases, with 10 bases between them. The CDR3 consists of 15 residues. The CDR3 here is CASSFRGGYNSPLHF. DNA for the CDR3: TGTGCCAGCAGCTTTCGGGGGGGATATAATTCACCCCTCCACTTT.

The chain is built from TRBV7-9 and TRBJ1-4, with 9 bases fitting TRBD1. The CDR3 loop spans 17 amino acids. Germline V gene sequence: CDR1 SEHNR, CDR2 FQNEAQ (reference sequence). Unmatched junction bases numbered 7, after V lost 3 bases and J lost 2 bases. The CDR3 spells CASSLGTGYGTNEKLFF. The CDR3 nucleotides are TGTGCCAGCAGCTTGGGGACAGGGTACGGGACTAATGAAAAACTGTTTTTT. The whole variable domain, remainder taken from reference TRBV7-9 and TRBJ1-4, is DTGVSQNPRHKITKRGQNVTFRCDPISEHNRLYWYRQTLGQGPEFLTYFQNEAQLEKSRLLSDRFSAERPKGSFSTLEIQRTEQGDSAMYLCASSLGTGYGTNEKLFFGSGTQLSVL.

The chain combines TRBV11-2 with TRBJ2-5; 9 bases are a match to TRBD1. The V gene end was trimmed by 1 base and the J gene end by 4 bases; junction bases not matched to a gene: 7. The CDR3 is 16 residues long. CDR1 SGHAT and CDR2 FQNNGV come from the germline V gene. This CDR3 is CASSLGGTGLSETQYF. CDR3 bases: TGTGCCAGCAGCTTAGGGGGGACAGGGTTGTCAGAGACCCAGTACTTC.

CDR3 sequence (DNA): TGTGCCAGCAGCGCAAACAGGTTGAACACTGAAGCTTTCTTT. This encodes CASSANRLNTEAFF. This chain uses TRBV11-3 with TRBJ1-1; the D gene is possibly TRBD1 (5 bases). Trimming cost V 5 bases and J 0 bases, with 10 bases left between them. This CDR3 spans 14 amino acids. CDR1 and CDR2 from the germline V gene are SGHNT and YENEEA.

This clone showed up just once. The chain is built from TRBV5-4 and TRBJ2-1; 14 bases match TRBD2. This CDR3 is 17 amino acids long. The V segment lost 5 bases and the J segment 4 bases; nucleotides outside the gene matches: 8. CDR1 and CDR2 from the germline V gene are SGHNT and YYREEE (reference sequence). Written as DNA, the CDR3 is TGTGCCAGCAGGGGGACTAGCGGGAGAGCAGGATACAATGAGCAGTTCTTC. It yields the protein CASRGTSGRAGYNEQFF. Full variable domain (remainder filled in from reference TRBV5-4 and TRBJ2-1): ETGVTQSPTHLIKTRGQQVTLRCSSQSGHNTVSWYQQALGQGPQFIFQYYREEENGRGNFPPRFSGLQFPNYSSELNVNALELDDSALYLCASRGTSGRAGYNEQFFGPGTRLTVL.

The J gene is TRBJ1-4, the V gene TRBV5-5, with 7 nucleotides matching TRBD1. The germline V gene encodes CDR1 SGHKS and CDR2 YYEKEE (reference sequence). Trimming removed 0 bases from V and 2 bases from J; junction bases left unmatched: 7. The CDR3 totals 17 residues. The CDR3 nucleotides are TGTGCCAGCAGCTTGGGTCTACTGGGACAGACTAATGAAAAACTGTTTTTT. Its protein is CASSLGLLGQTNEKLFF.